These 3 T cell receptor beta chains came from one sample sequenced in a study of blood T cell repertoires in COVID-19. Only in-frame clones appear in the TCRdb table, and some are missing; sequencing was by immunoSEQ multiplex PCR. The data show 360,000 or so clones, with around 83% seen just once and 5% to 6% held by the top ten. Sequenced material: PBMCs or T cells enriched from blood (not recorded which). The receptors here all came from a woman between 45 and 65 years old who had recovered from COVID-19.

The chain uses TRBV6-1 and TRBJ1-3, with D perhaps TRBD1 (5 bases). V lost 2 bases, J lost 1 base, and 9 bases lay in between. The CDR3 length is 15 residues. Germline CDR1 and CDR2: MNHNS and SASEGT. DNA of the CDR3: TGTGCCAGCAGTGAATCGGCAGGGTCTGGAAACACCATATATTTT. This gives the protein CASSESAGSGNTIYF.

The chain joins TRBV4-1 to TRBJ2-1, with 8 bases fitting TRBD2. CDR1 and CDR2 from the germline V gene are MGHRA and YSYEKL. The CDR3 is 15 amino acids. Germline trimming cut 4 bases from V and 5 bases from J; bases unmatched to any gene: 7. CDR3 in DNA: TGCGCCAGCAGCCTCTCGGGGGGGGCTAACAATGAGCAGTTCTTC. As protein: CASSLSGGANNEQFF.

The chain joins TRBV4-3 to TRBJ2-3; 8 positions match TRBD2. Germline loops: CDR1 LGHNA, CDR2 YSLEER. The J segment lost 6 bases and the V segment lost 1 base, leaving 12 bases of the junction unmatched. This CDR3 region has 17 residues. The CDR3 DNA sequence: TGCGCCAGCAGCCAAGGACCGGCGGGCGGGGGGCCGGATACGCAGTATTTT. It codes for CASSQGPAGGGPDTQYF.